This entry is about one TCR beta chain. The data were obtained in a study of blood T cell repertoires in COVID-19. Study summary: Italy, Spain and the United States were the sources of the convalescent and acute COVID-19 samples. T cells, B-cell-depleted T cells, or PBMCs supplied cDNA or gDNA.

The CDR3 sequence is 15 residues long. J gave up 4 bases and V 4 bases, and 5 bases lay outside the gene matches. Germline values: CDR1 SGHDT, CDR2 YYEEEE. Authors' methods: The authors estimated nucleated cell counts from reference gene primer amplification. Data came from immunoSEQ multiplex PCR; TCRdb stores just in-frame clones and leaves some out. V, J and clone size were drawn from that table, and D and trimming were deduced from the DNA. The table has some 300,000 clones, approximately 89% seen once. The rearrangement joins TRBV5-6 to TRBJ1-2, with TRBD1 identical over 12 bases. The sequenced material came from peripheral blood. This clonotype was sampled from a young woman who had recovered from COVID-19. The CDR3 is CASSPGTGGVYGYTF. The DNA of the CDR3 is TGTGCCAGCAGCCCGGGGACAGGGGGCGTCTATGGCTACACCTTC.